The sequence of this T cell receptor (beta chain) was determined in a study of T cell responses to AZD1222 COVID-19 vaccine. This table comes from immunoSEQ multiplex PCR, and its TCRdb copy is limited to in-frame clones, with some not included. In the table there are approximately 180,000 clones, around nine tenths of which are singletons. V lost 10 bases and J 4 bases, leaving 9 bases between the germline ends. CDR3 length: 11 residues. Germline V lookup: CDR1 MNHEY, CDR2 SVGAGI. Concerning this clone: What it recognizes is unknown.

Study-wide points: Per reports, nearly half of all spike-specific TCRs target regions that are unmutated in variants. Clonal diversity was possibly underestimated, and white British individuals and females predominated among donors.

The sample here was peripheral blood, taken on day 0 of AZD1222 vaccination. J is TRBJ2-3 and V is TRBV6-5; D uncertain. The sequence was obtained from an adult in good health. CDR3: CATTRSDTQYF. In DNA form, the CDR3 reads TGTGCCACAACCCGGTCAGATACGCAGTATTTT.